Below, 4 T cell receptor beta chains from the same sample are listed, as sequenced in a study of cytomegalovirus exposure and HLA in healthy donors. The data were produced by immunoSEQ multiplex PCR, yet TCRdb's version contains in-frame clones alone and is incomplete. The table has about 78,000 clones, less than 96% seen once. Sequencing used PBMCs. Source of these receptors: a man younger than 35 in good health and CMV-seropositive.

In DNA form, the CDR3 reads TGTGCCAGTAGCGGTCTAGCGGGAGATAGGTACAATGAGCAGTTCTTC. Residues: CASSGLAGDRYNEQFF. The chain employs TRBV19 and TRBJ2-1; 10 bases line up with TRBD2. Germline-derived CDR1 and CDR2 are LNHDA and SQIVND (reference sequence). The CDR3 totals 16 residues. Unmatched junction bases numbered 9, after V lost 6 bases and J lost 4 bases. The complete variable domain, with remaining parts taken from reference TRBV19 and TRBJ2-1, reads DGGITQSPKYLFRKEGQNVTLSCEQNLNHDAMYWYRQDPGQGLRLIYYSQIVNDFQKGDIAEGYSVSREKKESFPLTVTSAQKNPTAFYLCASSGLAGDRYNEQFFGPGTRLTVL.

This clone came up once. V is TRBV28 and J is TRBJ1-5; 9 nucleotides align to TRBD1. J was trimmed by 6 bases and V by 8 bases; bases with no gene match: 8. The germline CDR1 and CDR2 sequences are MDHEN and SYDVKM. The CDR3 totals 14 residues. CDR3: CASLKQGAGQPQHF. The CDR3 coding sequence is TGTGCCAGCCTAAAACAGGGGGCCGGTCAGCCCCAGCATTTT.

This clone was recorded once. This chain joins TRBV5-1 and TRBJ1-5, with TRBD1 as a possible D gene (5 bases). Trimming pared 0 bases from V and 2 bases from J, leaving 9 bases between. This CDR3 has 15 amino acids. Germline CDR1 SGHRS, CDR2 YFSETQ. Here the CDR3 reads CASSLDQGGNQPQHF. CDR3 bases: TGCGCCAGCAGCTTGGATCAGGGTGGCAATCAGCCCCAGCATTTT.

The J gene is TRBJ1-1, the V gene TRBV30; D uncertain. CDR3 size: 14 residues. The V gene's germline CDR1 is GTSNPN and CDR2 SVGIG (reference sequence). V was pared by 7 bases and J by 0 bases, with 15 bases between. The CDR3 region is CAYTLAGMNTEAFF. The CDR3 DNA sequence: TGTGCCTACACCTTGGCGGGGATGAACACTGAAGCTTTCTTT.